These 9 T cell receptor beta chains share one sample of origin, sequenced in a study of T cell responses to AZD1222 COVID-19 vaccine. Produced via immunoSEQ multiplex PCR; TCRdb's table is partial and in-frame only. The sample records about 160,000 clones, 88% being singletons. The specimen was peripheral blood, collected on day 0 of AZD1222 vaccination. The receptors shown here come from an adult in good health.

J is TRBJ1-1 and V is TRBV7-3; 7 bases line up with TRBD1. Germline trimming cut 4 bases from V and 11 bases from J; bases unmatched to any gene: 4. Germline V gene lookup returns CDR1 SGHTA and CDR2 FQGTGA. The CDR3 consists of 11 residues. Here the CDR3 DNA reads TGTGCCAGCAGCTACGGACAGGAGGCTTTCTTT. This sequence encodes CASSYGQEAFF.

In nucleotides, the CDR3 is TGTGCCAGCAGCTTGGACCGTGACAGGGGAGTTGATGAAAAACTGTTTTTT. Amino acid sequence: CASSLDRDRGVDEKLFF. V gene TRBV5-5 combines with J gene TRBJ1-4, with 8 positions matching TRBD1. This CDR3 has 17 amino acids. Germline V gene sequence: CDR1 SGHKS, CDR2 YYEKEE (reference sequence). J lost 6 bases, V lost 0 bases, and 10 bases had no gene match.

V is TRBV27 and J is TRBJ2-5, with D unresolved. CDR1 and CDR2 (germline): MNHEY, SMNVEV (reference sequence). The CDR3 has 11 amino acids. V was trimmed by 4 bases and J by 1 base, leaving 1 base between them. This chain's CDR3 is CASSSQETQYF. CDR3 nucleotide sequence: TGTGCCAGCAGTTCCCAAGAGACCCAGTACTTC.

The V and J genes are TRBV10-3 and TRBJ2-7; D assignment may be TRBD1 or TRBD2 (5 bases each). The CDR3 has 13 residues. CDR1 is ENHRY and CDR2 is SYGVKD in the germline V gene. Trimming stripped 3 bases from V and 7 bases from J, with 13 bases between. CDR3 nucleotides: TGTGCCATCAGTGAAGGGACGGTGGAGGAGCAGTACTTC. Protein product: CAISEGTVEEQYF.

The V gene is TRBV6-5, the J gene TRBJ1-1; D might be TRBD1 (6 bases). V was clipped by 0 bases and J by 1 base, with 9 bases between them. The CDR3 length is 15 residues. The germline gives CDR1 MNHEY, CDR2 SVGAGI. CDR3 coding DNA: TGTGCCAGCAGTTACTCCGGGACATCGAACACTGAAGCTTTCTTT. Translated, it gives CASSYSGTSNTEAFF.

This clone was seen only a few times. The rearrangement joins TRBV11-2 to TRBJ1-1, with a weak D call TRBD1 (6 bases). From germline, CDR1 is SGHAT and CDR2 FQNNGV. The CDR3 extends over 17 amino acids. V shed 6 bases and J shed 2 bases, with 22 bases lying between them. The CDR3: CASSQRPKPGENTEAFF. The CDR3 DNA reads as TGTGCCAGCAGTCAAAGACCAAAGCCAGGGGAAAACACTGAAGCTTTCTTT.

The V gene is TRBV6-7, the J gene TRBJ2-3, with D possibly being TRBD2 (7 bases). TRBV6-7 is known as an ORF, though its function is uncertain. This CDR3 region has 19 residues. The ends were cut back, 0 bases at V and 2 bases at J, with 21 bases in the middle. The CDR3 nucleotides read TGTGCCAGCAGTTACTCTGCGGGGGCGACCCAAACGTTCACAGATACGCAGTATTTT. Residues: CASSYSAGATQTFTDTQYF.

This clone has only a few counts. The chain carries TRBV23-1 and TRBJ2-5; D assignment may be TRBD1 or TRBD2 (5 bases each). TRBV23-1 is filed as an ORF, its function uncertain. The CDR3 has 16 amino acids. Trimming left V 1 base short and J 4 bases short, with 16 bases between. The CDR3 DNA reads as TGCGCCAGCAGTCAATATAGGCAGGGAGCGGCAGAGACCCAGTACTTC. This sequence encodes CASSQYRQGAAETQYF.

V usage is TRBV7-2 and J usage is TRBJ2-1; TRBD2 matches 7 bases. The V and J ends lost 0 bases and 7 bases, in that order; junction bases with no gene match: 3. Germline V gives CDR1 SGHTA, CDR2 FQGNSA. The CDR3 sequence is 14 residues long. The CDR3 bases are TGTGCCAGCAGCTTAGCACTAGCGACTAATGAGCAGTTCTTC. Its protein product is CASSLALATNEQFF.